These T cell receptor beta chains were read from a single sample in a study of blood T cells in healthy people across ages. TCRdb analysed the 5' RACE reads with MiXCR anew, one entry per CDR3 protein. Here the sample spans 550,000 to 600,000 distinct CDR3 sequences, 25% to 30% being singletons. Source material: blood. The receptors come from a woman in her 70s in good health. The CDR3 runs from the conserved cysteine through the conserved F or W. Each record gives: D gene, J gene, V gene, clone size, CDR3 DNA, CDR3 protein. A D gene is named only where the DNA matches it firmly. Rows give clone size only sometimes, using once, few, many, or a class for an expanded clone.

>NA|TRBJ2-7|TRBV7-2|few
TGTGCCAGCAGCTTAGGGGGGGCGCTCGAACAGTACTTC
CASSLGGALEQYF
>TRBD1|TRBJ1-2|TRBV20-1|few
TGCAGTGCCCCAGCGTGGGACAGGGCAGACTATGGCTACACCTTC
CSAPAWDRADYGYTF
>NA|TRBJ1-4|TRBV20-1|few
TGCAGTGCTAGAACTGGGGCGGGTGAAAAACTGTTTTTT
CSARTGAGEKLFF
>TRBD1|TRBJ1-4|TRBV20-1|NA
TGCAGTGCCAGACAGGGGACCGCAACTAATGAAAAACTGTTTTTT
CSARQGTATNEKLFF
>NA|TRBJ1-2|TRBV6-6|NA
TGTGCCAGCAGGCCTGGCGAAGGAGGCTATGGCTACACCTTC
CASRPGEGGYGYTF
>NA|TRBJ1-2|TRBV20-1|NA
TGCAGTGCGCTCCCGGGAGGAAAAGGCTACACCTTC
CSALPGGKGYTF
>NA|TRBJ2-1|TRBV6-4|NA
TGTGCCAGCAGGAGGGAGGGGGGGCCGCTCAATGAGCAGTTCTTC
CASRREGGPLNEQFF
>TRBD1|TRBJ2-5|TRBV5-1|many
TGCGCCAGCAGTCCGGGACAGACAGGAGAGACCCAGTACTTC
CASSPGQTGETQYF
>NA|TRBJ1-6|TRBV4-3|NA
TGCGCCAGCAGCCAAGATTCTTACGAGGGTTCACCCCTCCACTTT
CASSQDSYEGSPLHF
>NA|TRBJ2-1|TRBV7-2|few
TGTGCCAGCAGCTTTGGCCAGGGTTACAATGTGCAGTTCTTC
CASSFGQGYNVQFF
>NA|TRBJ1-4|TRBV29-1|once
TGCAGCGTTGCCGGGAACCTCAATGAAAAACTGTTTTTT
CSVAGNLNEKLFF
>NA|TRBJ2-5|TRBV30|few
TGTGCCTGGAGTCCAGGGTACGAGACCCAGTACTTC
CAWSPGYETQYF
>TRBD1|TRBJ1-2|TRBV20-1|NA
TGCAGTGCTGGGACAGGCGATGGGGGTGGCTACACCTTC
CSAGTGDGGGYTF
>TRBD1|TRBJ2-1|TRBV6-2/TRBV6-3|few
TGTGCCAGCGGCCGGGACAGGCGACCGACGGACGTCAATGAGCAGTTCTTC
CASGRDRRPTDVNEQFF
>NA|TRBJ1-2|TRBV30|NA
TGTGCCTGGAGTGAAGGAGGGGGCTACACCTTC
CAWSEGGGYTF
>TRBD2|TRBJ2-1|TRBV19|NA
TGTGCCAGTAGCCCCGTGGTAGCGGGGGGCTACAATGAGCAGTTCTTC
CASSPVVAGGYNEQFF
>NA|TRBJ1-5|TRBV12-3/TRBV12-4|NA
TGTGCCAGCAGTTTCAGGCTGATCAATCAGCCCCAGCATTTT
CASSFRLINQPQHF
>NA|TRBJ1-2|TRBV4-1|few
TGCGCCAGCAGCCAAGATCGTGGGGACCAATTCTATGGCTACACCTTC
CASSQDRGDQFYGYTF
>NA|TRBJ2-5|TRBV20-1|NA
TGCAGTGCTGCCAGTTGGGGGGCGGGCGAGACCCAGTACTTC
CSAASWGAGETQYF
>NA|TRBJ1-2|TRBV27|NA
TGTGCCAGCAGTTTATACAAGTCGGGGGGGTCCACCTTC
CASSLYKSGGSTF
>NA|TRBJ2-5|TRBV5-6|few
TGTGCCAGCAGCCCCGGGACAATAGAGACCCAGTACTTC
CASSPGTIETQYF
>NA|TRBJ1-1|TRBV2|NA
TGTGCCAGCAGTCGATCGAACACTGAAGCTTTCTTT
CASSRSNTEAFF
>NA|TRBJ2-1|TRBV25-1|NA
TGTGCCAGCAGTGCAACCCGGGGTAGCTCCCACAATGAGCAGTTCTTC
CASSATRGSSHNEQFF
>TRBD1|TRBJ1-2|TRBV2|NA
TGTGCCAGCAGTGCAGAAAAAGGTGGACAGGCCGAGAGCTACACCTTC
CASSAEKGGQAESYTF
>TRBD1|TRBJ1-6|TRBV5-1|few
TGCGCCAGCAGCCCGGGACAGGGGAGCTCACCCCTCCACTTT
CASSPGQGSSPLHF
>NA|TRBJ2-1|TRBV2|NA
TGTGCCAGCAGTGAGTCAGGGTCCCATGAGCAGTTCTTC
CASSESGSHEQFF
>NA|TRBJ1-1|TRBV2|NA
TGTGCCAGCAGTGGGCAGGGCCCGAACACTGAAGCTTTCTTT
CASSGQGPNTEAFF
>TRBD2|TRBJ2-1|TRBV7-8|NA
TGTGCCAGCAGCCTTAGCGGGAGGGCTGAGCAGTTCTTC
CASSLSGRAEQFF
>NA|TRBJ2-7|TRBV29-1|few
TGCAGCGTTGAAGGGACATCTAATTACGAGCAGTACTTC
CSVEGTSNYEQYF
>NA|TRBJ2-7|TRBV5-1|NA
TGCGCCAGCAGCTTGGCGGGACGGATCTACGAGCAGTACTTC
CASSLAGRIYEQYF
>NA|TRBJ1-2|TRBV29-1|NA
TGCAGCGTTGAAACGGGGGGCGGGTATGGCTACACCTTC
CSVETGGGYGYTF
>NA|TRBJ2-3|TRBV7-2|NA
TGTGCCAGCAGCGTCACTAGCTCAGATACGCAGTATTTT
CASSVTSSDTQYF
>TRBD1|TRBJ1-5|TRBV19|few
TGTGCCAGTAAGTTGGCCGGGACAGGCAATCGGCCCCAGCATTTT
CASKLAGTGNRPQHF
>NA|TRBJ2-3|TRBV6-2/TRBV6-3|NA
TGTGCCAGCACCACATGGGGCGGGTCTAGCACAGATACGCAGTATTTT
CASTTWGGSSTDTQYF
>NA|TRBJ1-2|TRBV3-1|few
TGTGCCAGCAGCCAAGATGGTTGGGGAATCTATGGCTACACCTTC
CASSQDGWGIYGYTF
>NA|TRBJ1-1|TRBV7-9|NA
TGTGCCAGCAGCTTAGAGGACACTGAAGCTTTCTTT
CASSLEDTEAFF
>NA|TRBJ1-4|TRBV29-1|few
TGCAGCGTTGTTCGAGGGGAGGATAATGAAGAACTGTTTTTT
CSVVRGEDNEELFF
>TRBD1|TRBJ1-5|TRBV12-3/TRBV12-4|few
TGTGCCAGCGGCAGAGGGGGCAAGTCTTCCCAGCCCCAGCATTTT
CASGRGGKSSQPQHF
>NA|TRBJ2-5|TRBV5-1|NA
TGCGCCAGCAGCTTGGCCGACCTTCCGGAAGGGACCCAGTACTTC
CASSLADLPEGTQYF
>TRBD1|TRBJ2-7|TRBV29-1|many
TGCAGCGTTCTTCCGGGACAGGGTATCGGTGCCGAGCAGTACTTC
CSVLPGQGIGAEQYF
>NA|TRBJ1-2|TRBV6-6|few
TGTGCCAGCTTAGTCAGCCCCTATGGCTACACCTTC
CASLVSPYGYTF
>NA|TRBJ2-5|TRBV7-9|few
TGTGCCAGCAGCTCCTGGGGGGTATGGGAGACCCAGTACTTC
CASSSWGVWETQYF
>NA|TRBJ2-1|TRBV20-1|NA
TGCAGTGCCCCCTTGCAGGGCAATGAGCAGTTCTTC
CSAPLQGNEQFF
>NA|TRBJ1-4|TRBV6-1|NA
TGTGCCAGCAGTTCTCACAGGGCCAACAATGAAAAACTGTTTTTT
CASSSHRANNEKLFF
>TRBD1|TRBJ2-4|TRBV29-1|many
TGCAGCGTTTCACAGGGGTCTGAGATTCAGTACTTC
CSVSQGSEIQYF
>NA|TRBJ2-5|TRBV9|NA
TGTGCCAGCAGCGTAGGGCAATTGGGAACCCAAGAGACCCAGTACTTC
CASSVGQLGTQETQYF
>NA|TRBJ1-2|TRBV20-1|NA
TGCAGTGCTACACAAGACCCACTCCGCGGCTACACCTTC
CSATQDPLRGYTF
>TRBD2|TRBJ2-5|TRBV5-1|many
TGCGCCAGCAGCTTCCCAGGACTAGCCGAGACCCAGTACTTC
CASSFPGLAETQYF
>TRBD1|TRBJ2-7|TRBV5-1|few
TGCGCCAGCAGCTTGACGACAGGGCCCAACTACGAGCAGTACTTC
CASSLTTGPNYEQYF
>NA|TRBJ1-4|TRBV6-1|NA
TGTGCCAGCAGTGAAGTGAGAGAGGAAAAACTGTTTTTT
CASSEVREEKLFF
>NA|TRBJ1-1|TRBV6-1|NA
TGTGCCAGTACAGGTATGAACACTGAAGCTTTCTTT
CASTGMNTEAFF
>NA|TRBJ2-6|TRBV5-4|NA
TGTGCCAGCAGCTTGGGTAGGGGCTCTGGGGCCAACGTCCTGACTTTC
CASSLGRGSGANVLTF
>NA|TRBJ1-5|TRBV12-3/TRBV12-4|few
TGTGCCAGCAGTTTCGGACATAATAGCAATCAGCCCCAGCATTTT
CASSFGHNSNQPQHF
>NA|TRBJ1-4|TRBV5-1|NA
TGCGCCAGCAGCTTGGATGGACAGCCTAATGAAAAACTGTTTTTT
CASSLDGQPNEKLFF
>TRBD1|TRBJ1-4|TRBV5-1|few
TGCGCCAGCAGCTTGTTAAGTACAGGGGTCTCTAATGAAAAACTGTTTTTT
CASSLLSTGVSNEKLFF
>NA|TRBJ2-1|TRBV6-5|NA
TGTGCCAGCAGTTACGGGCGTGGCCCCTACAATGAGCAGTTCTTC
CASSYGRGPYNEQFF
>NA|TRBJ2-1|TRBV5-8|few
TGTGCCAGCAGCTCCTTCCGGGACTCAAGCTACAATGAGCAGTTCTTC
CASSSFRDSSYNEQFF
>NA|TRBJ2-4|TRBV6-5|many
TGTGCCAGCAGTTACTCGCAGGCCGGTACGGCCAAAAACATTCAGTACTTC
CASSYSQAGTAKNIQYF
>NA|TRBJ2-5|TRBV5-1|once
TGCGCCAGCAGACCGGATGTCTGGGGTGAGACCCAGTACTTC
CASRPDVWGETQYF